This T cell receptor beta chain came from a study of vaccination effects on CD4 cells after COVID-19. Prior to sequencing, the ViraFEST assay stimulated PBMC with viral peptide pools, which expanded the antigen-specific CD4+ T cells. It was after around 10 days of culture that CD4+ T cells were isolated. In the vaccine recipients, nucleocapsid antibodies were negative and there was no prior SARS-CoV-2 infection. Around 2.2 million PBMC per well received approximately 10 IU/ml IL-2 and approximately 11 ug/ml peptides in culture. Cultures got half-medium changes with IL-2 on days 3 and 7. The V end lost 1 base, the J end lost 0 bases, and 3 bases lay between the germline ends. The CDR3 totals 14 residues. Germline V gene data show CDR1 as SNHLY and CDR2 as FYNNEI. Study-wide findings and caveats: Researchers reported few convalescent patients and no early post-infection timepoints in the study.

With regard to this clone: Its antigen is unknown.

Some clones are missing from TCRdb's copy, which holds only in-frame ones; the method was immunoSEQ multiplex PCR. This sample yields some 69,000 clones, of which approximately 72% are seen a single time; roughly 2.9% belongs to the top ten. The chain carries TRBV2 and TRBJ2-2, with D hard to call. The TCR was taken from a human donor who received a COVID-19 vaccine. The source was CD4+ T cells from PBMCs cultured with HCoV-NL63 spike peptides, collected before COVID-19 vaccination. Here the CDR3 reads CASSEVANTGELFF. As DNA, the CDR3 is TGTGCCAGCAGTGAAGTGGCGAACACCGGGGAGCTGTTTTTT.